Each of the 13 T cell receptor beta chains below was sequenced from the same sample in a study of type 1 and type 2 diabetes patients. Genomic DNA was the PCR template. A primer set of 30 forward and 13 reverse primers amplified the CDR3. TCRdb analysed the multiplex PCR reads with MiXCR anew, one entry per CDR3 protein. The repertoire has fewer than 300,000 distinct CDR3 sequences, roughly 48% of them found once; the top ten carry roughly an eighth. Sequencing was done on a sample of peripheral blood mononuclear cells (PBMCs). The receptors come from a man aged 18 to 30 with type 2 diabetes.

This clonotype was counted only a few times. The J gene is TRBJ2-1, the V gene TRBV12-3 or TRBV12-4; the match to TRBD1 covers 9 bases. Losses at the gene ends were 5 bases for V and 9 bases for J; bases not matched to a gene: 5. This CDR3 is 13 amino acids long. DNA for the CDR3: TGTGCCAGCAGTCCCACAGGGGGCGGTGAGCAGTTCTTC. Its protein is CASSPTGGGEQFF.

The chain combines TRBV7-2 with TRBJ1-2; no clear D gene. The CDR3 is 14 residues long. Germline-derived CDR1 and CDR2 are SGHTA and FQGNSA. The V end was cut by 2 bases, the J end by 7 bases, with 14 bases between. The CDR3: CASSLFPPEGGYTF. The CDR3 DNA reads TGTGCCAGCAGCTTATTCCCTCCAGAAGGTGGCTACACCTTC.

This clonotype was observed a few times. J is TRBJ2-7 and V is TRBV6-4; D may be TRBD1 (5 bases). This CDR3 has 14 residues. V dropped 3 bases and J dropped 3 bases, with 12 bases sitting between them. Germline V gene lookup returns CDR1 MRHNA and CDR2 SNTAGT. CDR3 DNA: TGTGCCAGCAGTGAAGGGGTCCCCCTCTACGAGCAGTACTTC. The encoded protein is CASSEGVPLYEQYF.

This sequence joins TRBV6-6 and TRBJ2-7; tentative D call: TRBD1 (6 bases). Germline CDR1 and CDR2: MNHNY and SVGAGI (reference sequence). V was trimmed by 2 bases and J by 4 bases, leaving 15 bases between them. The CDR3 has 15 amino acids. The CDR3 DNA follows: TGTGCCAGCAGTTACCCCAGGGGCTTGGGGTACGAGCAGTACTTC. Translation: CASSYPRGLGYEQYF.

V and J are TRBV6-6 and TRBJ2-1; TRBD2 aligns across 7 bases. This CDR3 contains 17 residues. Germline V gene sequence: CDR1 MNHNY, CDR2 SVGAGI (reference sequence). The ends lost 0 bases at V and 7 bases at J; junction bases unmatched: 12. The CDR3 region is CASSYSRRERSWNEQFF. In DNA, the CDR3 is TGTGCCAGCAGTTACTCTCGGCGGGAGAGGTCGTGGAATGAGCAGTTCTTC.

The J gene is TRBJ1-4, the V gene TRBV10-3; D gene uncertain. This CDR3 is 11 amino acids long. V lost 10 bases and J lost 10, with 13 bases in between. The germline V gene encodes CDR1 ENHRY and CDR2 SYGVKD. The CDR3 DNA reads as TGTGCCAGTGCCCCGTCCGGAAAACTGTTTTTT. It yields the protein CASAPSGKLFF.

V usage is TRBV3-1 and J usage is TRBJ2-2, with no clear D. The CDR3 runs to 16 residues. CDR1 LGHDT and CDR2 YNNKEL come from the germline V gene (reference sequence). V lost 5 bases and J lost 3, with 16 bases in between. CDR3 bases: TGTGCCAGCAGCTATGGACCACAGCGATACACCGGGGAGCTGTTTTTT. It is translated as CASSYGPQRYTGELFF.

The chain uses TRBV19 and TRBJ1-5, with a weak D call TRBD1 (5 bases). CDR1 and CDR2 from the germline V gene are LNHDA and SQIVND (reference sequence). The CDR3 runs 13 residues. V was clipped by 3 bases and J by 16 bases, with 19 bases between them. Written as DNA, the CDR3 is TGTGCCAGTAGTATCTCAGGTAGAGGGACCGATCATTTT. Its translation is CASSISGRGTDHF.

The rearrangement links TRBV30 to TRBJ1-5; D is perhaps TRBD1 (6 bases). The CDR3 length is 15 residues. Germline-derived CDR1 and CDR2 are GTSNPN and SVGIG (reference sequence). Trimming took 2 bases from V and 0 from J, leaving 11 bases between them. Here the CDR3 reads CAWSTGTLSNQPQHF. As DNA, the CDR3 is TGTGCCTGGAGTACCGGGACACTTAGCAATCAGCCCCAGCATTTT.

J is TRBJ2-5 and V is TRBV7-2; D perhaps matches TRBD1 (5 bases). Germline CDR1 reads SGHTA; CDR2 reads FQGNSA. V lost 2 bases to trimming and J lost 5 bases, with 12 bases between them. The CDR3 contains 14 residues. This CDR3 is CASSLSPGLETQYF. CDR3 DNA sequence: TGTGCCAGCAGCTTATCCCCAGGGCTGGAGACCCAGTACTTC.

This clonotype was found a few times. The chain has TRBV28 and TRBJ1-2, with no clear D. V shed 2 bases and J shed 2 bases, with 9 bases lying between them. This CDR3 is built from 14 residues. Germline V gene lookup returns CDR1 MDHEN and CDR2 SYDVKM. CDR3 bases: TGTGCCAGCAGTTTACGTGCAGCCAACTATGGCTACACCTTC. Encoded protein: CASSLRAANYGYTF.

This clonotype was found a few times. The chain recombines TRBV6-6 with TRBJ2-5, with D perhaps being TRBD1 or TRBD2 (6 bases each). CDR3 size: 12 residues. Germline values: CDR1 MNHNY, CDR2 SVGAGI (reference sequence). V was trimmed by 4 bases and J by 5 bases, leaving 8 bases between them. The CDR3 sequence: CASSSGAETQYF. CDR3 nucleotide sequence: TGTGCCAGCAGTTCGGGGGCGGAGACCCAGTACTTC.

The rearrangement uses TRBV12-3 or TRBV12-4 and TRBJ1-4, with D possibly being TRBD1 (5 bases). There are 13 residues in the CDR3. The V end was cut by 6 bases, the J end by 8 bases, with 13 bases between. The CDR3 DNA reads as TGTGCCAGCAGAAGGGGTGGTCAGGAAAAACTGTTTTTT. Its protein product is CASRRGGQEKLFF.